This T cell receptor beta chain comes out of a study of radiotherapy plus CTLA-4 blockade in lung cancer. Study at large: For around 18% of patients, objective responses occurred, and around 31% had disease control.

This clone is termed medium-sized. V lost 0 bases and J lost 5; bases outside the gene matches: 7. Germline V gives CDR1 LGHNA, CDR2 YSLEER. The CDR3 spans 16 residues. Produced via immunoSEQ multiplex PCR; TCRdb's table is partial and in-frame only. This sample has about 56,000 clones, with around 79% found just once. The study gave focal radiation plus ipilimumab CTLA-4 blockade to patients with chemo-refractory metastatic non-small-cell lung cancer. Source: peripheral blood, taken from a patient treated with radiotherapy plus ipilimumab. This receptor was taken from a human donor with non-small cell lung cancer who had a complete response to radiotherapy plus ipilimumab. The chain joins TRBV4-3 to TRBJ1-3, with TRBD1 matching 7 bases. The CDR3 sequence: CASSQDAGQTRNTIYF. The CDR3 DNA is TGCGCCAGCAGCCAAGATGCGGGACAGACAAGAAACACCATATATTTT.